These 30 T cell receptor beta chains originate from one sample sequenced in a study of OX40 agonist ivuxolimab in advanced cancers. The method was immunoSEQ multiplex PCR; TCRdb's version includes in-frame clones alone and lacks a portion of them. This table has around 80,000 clones, around 87% appearing once. Sample: CD4+ or CD8+ T cells sorted from blood, taken in a trial of the OX40 agonist ivuxolimab. These receptors were taken from an adult with an advanced solid tumor such as melanoma, head and neck, liver or kidney cancer.

This chain joins TRBV4-3 and TRBJ1-5; possibly TRBD1 for D (6 bases). Germline-derived CDR1 and CDR2 are LGHNA and YSLEER. There are 17 residues in the CDR3. The V end lost 0 bases, the J end lost 6 bases, and 18 bases lay between the germline ends. DNA of the CDR3: TGCGCCAGCAGCCAAGACCCGATACAGGGAGGGGGTCAGCCCCAGCATTTT. Its translation: CASSQDPIQGGGQPQHF.

This clone has only one observation. The V gene is TRBV27, the J gene TRBJ1-5, with 12 bases matching TRBD1. The trim removed 5 bases at V and 0 bases at J, leaving 8 bases unmatched. Germline V CDR1 and CDR2: MNHEY, SMNVEV (reference sequence). This CDR3 has 18 amino acids. CDR3 residues: CASSPTGQGAGSNQPQHF. The CDR3 DNA reads as TGTGCCAGCAGTCCAACGGGACAGGGGGCGGGTAGCAATCAGCCCCAGCATTTT.

This clone turned up a few times. This chain links TRBV18 with TRBJ1-1, with 9 bases that match TRBD1. J gave up 0 bases and V 3 bases, and 2 bases lay outside the gene matches. CDR1 and CDR2 (germline): KGHSH, LQKENI. The CDR3 is 15 amino acids. Here the CDR3 DNA reads TGTGCCAGCTCACCGAGGACAGGGGTGAACACTGAAGCTTTCTTT. Protein product: CASSPRTGVNTEAFF.

On this clone itself: The junction does not match germline at one end; this may be a read error. V gene TRBV29-1 combines with J gene TRBJ1-1, with 11 positions matching TRBD1. CDR1 is SQVTM, CDR2 ANQGSEA, per germline. This CDR3 contains 14 residues. The DNA for the CDR3 is TGCAGCGTTATAGTATTCGGACAGGGGGCTGACGCTTTCTTT. Amino acid sequence: CSVIVFGQGADAFF.

The V and J genes are TRBV11-2 and TRBJ2-7; D gene uncertain. V was pared by 1 base and J by 3 bases, with 13 bases between. Germline V gene sequence: CDR1 SGHAT, CDR2 FQNNGV. The CDR3 consists of 15 residues. As DNA, the CDR3 is TGTGCCAGCAGCTTAGGACGTGCCAGAATCTACGAGCAGTACGTC. Translation gives CASSLGRARIYEQYV.

The rearrangement joins TRBV7-3 to TRBJ2-6; 8 bases agree with TRBD1. The CDR3 length is 16 residues. In germline, CDR1 is SGHTA, CDR2 FQGTGA. With 5 bases clipped from V and 4 bases from J, the junction kept 7 bases outside the gene matches. The CDR3: CASSTPTGVGANVLTF. CDR3 in DNA: TGTGCCAGCAGCACCCCGACAGGGGTGGGGGCCAACGTCCTGACTTTC.

V gene TRBV6-6 combines with J gene TRBJ1-4; possible D gene TRBD1, 5 bases. The V end was cut by 5 bases, the J end by 7 bases, with 20 bases between. Germline V gene data show CDR1 as MNHNY and CDR2 as SVGAGI (reference sequence). The CDR3 has 16 amino acids. CDR3 coding DNA: TGTGCCAGCAGTACGAACCCAGCTACCGGGGCTGAAAAACTGTTTTTT. Amino acid sequence: CASSTNPATGAEKLFF.

V usage is TRBV21-1 and J usage is TRBJ1-6. TRBV21-1 represents a pseudogene. This CDR3 has 13 residues. CDR3 sequence reads: CARGITFNSPLHF. DNA of the CDR3: TGTGCGAGGGGAATAACTTTCAATTCACCCCTCCACTTT.

The chain joins TRBV28 to TRBJ2-7; the D gene could be TRBD1 or TRBD2 (5 bases each). V dropped 6 bases and J dropped 6 bases, with 21 bases sitting between them. This CDR3 region has 15 residues. The germline CDR1 and CDR2 sequences are MDHEN and SYDVKM. DNA of the CDR3: TGTGCCAGCAGCCAGGCCCTTCGGGGCCCCAGCGAGCAGTACTTC. As protein: CASSQALRGPSEQYF. The full variable domain, with the rest looked up from reference TRBV28 and TRBJ2-7, is DVKVTQSSRYLVKRTGEKVFLECVQDMDHENMFWYRQDPGLGLRLIYFSYDVKMKEKGDIPEGYSVSREKKERFSLILESASTNQTSMYLCASSQALRGPSEQYFGPGTRLTVT.

This clone appeared once. CDR3 bases: TGTGCCAGCAGCCCCGACGGGACAGGAGTCTATGGCTACACCTTC. This encodes CASSPDGTGVYGYTF. The V gene is TRBV11-2, the J gene TRBJ1-2, with TRBD1 matching 8 bases. The V gene end was trimmed by 5 bases and the J gene end by 4 bases; junction bases not matched to a gene: 9. CDR3 length equals 15 residues. CDR1 and CDR2 (germline): SGHAT, FQNNGV.

The V and J genes are TRBV7-8 and TRBJ2-5; 9 nucleotides line up with TRBD1. The CDR3 has 16 residues. In germline, CDR1 is SGHVS, CDR2 FQNEAQ. V was clipped by 5 bases and J by 4 bases; unmatched bases: 11. The CDR3: CASSPRGQGYGETQYF. The CDR3 DNA is TGTGCCAGCAGCCCTAGGGGACAGGGTTATGGAGAGACCCAGTACTTC.

CDR3 DNA sequence: TGTGCCAGCAGCCGCGACAGGGCCGCTGGAAACACCATATATTTT. Translating gives CASSRDRAAGNTIYF. The gene calls are TRBV11-2 and TRBJ1-3; 7 bases align to TRBD1. The CDR3 consists of 15 residues. Germline V gene data show CDR1 as SGHAT and CDR2 as FQNNGV. The V gene end was trimmed by 5 bases and the J gene end by 2 bases; junction bases not matched to a gene: 6.

This chain connects TRBV30 to TRBJ2-7; D is undetermined. CDR3 length: 11 amino acids. V lost 3 bases and J 4 bases, leaving 7 bases between the germline ends. The germline V gene has CDR1 GTSNPN and CDR2 SVGIG (reference sequence). The CDR3 DNA is TGTGCCTGGAGCACCATTTACGAGCAGTACTTC. It codes for CAWSTIYEQYF.

This chain links TRBV6-1 with TRBJ1-5; 7 nucleotides align to TRBD1. The germline gives CDR1 MNHNS, CDR2 SASEGT. V dropped 7 bases and J dropped 0; count of bases not matched to a gene: 6. This CDR3 contains 15 residues. In nucleotides, the CDR3 is TGTGCCAGCATTACCAACAGGGGTAGCAATCAGCCCCAGCATTTT. As protein: CASITNRGSNQPQHF.

The chain joins TRBV11-1 to TRBJ2-7; 7 nucleotides line up with TRBD1. Germline V lookup: CDR1 SGHAT, CDR2 FQDESV (reference sequence). The V segment lost 7 bases and the J segment 2 bases; nucleotides outside the gene matches: 11. CDR3 size: 15 residues. DNA of the CDR3: TGTGCCAGCACTATTTCGGAGACAGGGACCTACGAGCAGTACTTC. This sequence encodes CASTISETGTYEQYF.

The chain recombines TRBV27 with TRBJ1-4, with D hard to call. The CDR3 consists of 15 residues. CDR1 is MNHEY and CDR2 is SMNVEV in the germline V gene (reference sequence). V was cut by 5 bases and J by 6 bases, with 16 bases left in between. CDR3 nucleotide sequence: TGTGCCAGCAGTCAAGGCCCGGGATTTCATGAAAAACTGTTTTTT. This translates into CASSQGPGFHEKLFF.

The chain uses TRBV5-4 and TRBJ2-2, with TRBD1 as a possible D gene (7 bases). The ends were cut back, 4 bases at V and 4 bases at J, with 14 bases in the middle. The CDR3 consists of 15 residues. The germline V gene has CDR1 SGHNT and CDR2 YYREEE (reference sequence). CDR3: CASSLNRGGTGELFF. The DNA for the CDR3 is TGTGCCAGCAGCCTTAACAGGGGAGGCACCGGGGAGCTGTTTTTT.

J is TRBJ1-6 and V is TRBV4-1; maybe TRBD1 (6 bases). The V gene lost 0 bases and the J gene lost 6 bases, with 15 bases spanning the gap. The germline gives CDR1 MGHRA, CDR2 YSYEKL. The CDR3 consists of 17 residues. In DNA form, the CDR3 reads TGCGCCAGCAGCCAAGATGGAACAGGGCAACTTAATTCACCCCTCCACTTT. Its translation is CASSQDGTGQLNSPLHF.

The chain links TRBV27 to TRBJ1-3; no definite D call. The CDR3 length is 16 residues. Per the germline V gene, CDR1 is MNHEY and CDR2 is SMNVEV (reference sequence). V lost 6 bases to trimming and J lost 0 bases, with 15 bases between them. In DNA, the CDR3 is TGTGCCAGCAGGGGAGAAGCTCTTGCCTCTGGAAACACCATATATTTT. Protein product: CASRGEALASGNTIYF.

The chain employs TRBV28 and TRBJ2-1, with D tentatively TRBD1 or TRBD2 (5 bases each). The CDR3 sequence is 12 residues long. Germline CDR1 is MDHEN and CDR2 is SYDVKM. CDR3 nucleotides: TGTGCGTACCGGGGCAGTAACAATGAGCAGTTCTTC. It encodes CAYRGSNNEQFF.

The CDR3, as DNA: TGCAGCGTTGAGGTACAGGCTAACTATGGCTACACCTTC. Translation: CSVEVQANYGYTF. The chain uses TRBV29-1 and TRBJ1-2, with D perhaps TRBD1 (5 bases). In germline, CDR1 is SQVTM, CDR2 ANQGSEA. The CDR3 has 13 amino acids. Trimming cost V 3 bases and J 0 bases, with 8 bases left between them.

The chain uses TRBV4-2 and TRBJ2-5, with 13 bases matching TRBD2. V lost 4 bases and J lost 3; bases outside the gene matches: 11. The CDR3 loop spans 18 amino acids. Germline V lookup: CDR1 LGHNA, CDR2 YNFKEQ. CDR3 amino acids: CASSPQLAGGRTEETQYF. Written as DNA, the CDR3 is TGTGCCAGCAGCCCCCAACTAGCGGGGGGGAGAACGGAAGAGACCCAGTACTTC.

The sample holds one count of this clone. V usage is TRBV7-2 and J usage is TRBJ1-5; a possible D gene is TRBD1 (5 bases). Germline CDR1 is SGHTA and CDR2 is FQGNSA. This CDR3 has 15 residues. With 1 base removed from V and 3 bases from J, the gap between germline ends came to 10 bases. CDR3: CASSLDGRDNQPQHF. The CDR3 nucleotides read TGTGCCAGCAGCTTAGATGGCAGGGACAATCAGCCCCAGCATTTT.

This rearrangement joins TRBV5-6 to TRBJ1-1, with 7 bases fitting TRBD1. The CDR3 covers 15 residues. Germline trimming cut 3 bases from V and 6 bases from J; bases unmatched to any gene: 11. Germline V lookup: CDR1 SGHDT, CDR2 YYEEEE. The CDR3 protein is CASSSLDRKIPEAFF. The CDR3 DNA reads as TGTGCCAGCAGCTCATTGGACAGGAAGATCCCTGAAGCTTTCTTT.

The J gene is TRBJ1-5, the V gene TRBV28; weak D call: TRBD1 (6 bases). Germline V gene sequence: CDR1 MDHEN, CDR2 SYDVKM. The V and J ends lost 2 bases and 0 bases respectively, with 14 bases between them. CDR3 length: 17 residues. CDR3 nucleotide sequence: TGTGCCAGCAGTTTAAGGCCAGGGGCTTTTAGCAATCAGCCCCAGCATTTT. It codes for CASSLRPGAFSNQPQHF. The full variable domain, its missing parts supplied by reference TRBV28 and TRBJ1-5, is DVKVTQSSRYLVKRTGEKVFLECVQDMDHENMFWYRQDPGLGLRLIYFSYDVKMKEKGDIPEGYSVSREKKERFSLILESASTNQTSMYLCASSLRPGAFSNQPQHFGDGTRLSIL.

V gene TRBV11-1 combines with J gene TRBJ2-1, with TRBD1 as a possible D gene (7 bases). The CDR3 covers 15 residues. V gave up 2 bases and J gave up 7 bases, with 15 bases separating them. Germline V gene sequence: CDR1 SGHAT, CDR2 FQDESV (reference sequence). DNA for the CDR3: TGTGCCAGCAGCTTACCAGGGGGGACAAAGAATGAGCAGTTCTTC. Amino acid sequence: CASSLPGGTKNEQFF. The whole variable domain, filled in from reference TRBV11-1 and TRBJ2-1, reads EAEVAQSPRYKITEKSQAVAFWCDPISGHATLYWYRQILGQGPELLVQFQDESVVDDSQLPKDRFSAERLKGVDSTLKIQPAELGDSAMYLCASSLPGGTKNEQFFGPGTRLTVL.

The rearrangement links TRBV5-4 to TRBJ2-2; TRBD2 might be the D (5 bases). CDR1 is SGHNT, CDR2 YYREEE, per germline (reference sequence). V lost 3 bases to trimming and J lost 2 bases, with 17 bases between them. The CDR3 spans 17 residues. The CDR3 DNA reads TGTGCCAGCAGCTCCGCGTTGGGAGTGATCAACACCGGGGAGCTGTTTTTT. It encodes CASSSALGVINTGELFF.

V and J are TRBV19 and TRBJ2-2; 9 nucleotides match TRBD1. The CDR3 is 17 amino acids. Looked up from germline, CDR1 is LNHDA and CDR2 is SQIVND (reference sequence). The J segment lost 1 base and the V segment lost 10 bases, leaving 13 bases of the junction unmatched. The CDR3 nucleotides read TGTGCCACCGGCAGGGCGGACAGGGGCCAGAACACCGGGGAGCTGTTTTTT. Protein: CATGRADRGQNTGELFF. Variable domain in full (rest from reference TRBV19 and TRBJ2-2): DGGITQSPKYLFRKEGQNVTLSCEQNLNHDAMYWYRQDPGQGLRLIYYSQIVNDFQKGDIAEGYSVSREKKESFPLTVTSAQKNPTAFYLCATGRADRGQNTGELFFGEGSRLTVL.

The rearrangement uses TRBV5-1 and TRBJ2-3; 9 nucleotides align to TRBD2. The trim removed 0 bases at V and 5 bases at J, leaving 4 bases unmatched. This CDR3 is 15 amino acids long. Germline V lookup: CDR1 SGHRS, CDR2 YFSETQ. This CDR3 is CASSLGLAGLDTQYF. The CDR3 coding sequence is TGCGCCAGCAGCTTGGGGCTAGCGGGGTTAGATACGCAGTATTTT.

V and J are TRBV7-6 and TRBJ1-3, with D possibly being TRBD1 (5 bases). Germline CDR1 reads SGHVS; CDR2 reads FNYEAQ. Trimming cost V 6 bases and J 4 bases, with 10 bases left between them. The CDR3 loop spans 13 amino acids. The CDR3 spells CASRQGQGNTIYF. CDR3 nucleotides: TGTGCCAGCAGGCAGGGTCAGGGAAACACCATATATTTT.